One TCR beta chain is described in this entry. Its antigen is unidentified. The read comes to an end 3 residues before the CDR3 does, leaving the germline J gene to fill in the end. These data are taken from a study of Tregs in tolerant kidney transplant recipients. Study-level points and caveats: No direct test of biological reproducibility was done here.

Profiled with immunoSEQ multiplex PCR; TCRdb holds only in-frame clones, not every one. The sample totals fewer than 40,000 clones. The CDR3 is 15 residues long. Germline V gene lookup returns CDR1 PRHDT and CDR2 FYEKMQ (reference sequence). V lost 6 bases, J lost 1 base, and 13 bases lay in between. V is TRBV13 and J is TRBJ1-5, with D perhaps TRBD1 (6 bases). This receptor was obtained from a human donor who received a combined kidney and bone marrow transplant. The input for sequencing was CD8+ T cells from blood, taken before the transplant. CDR3 bases read: TGTGCCAGCAGTCTTCGTGGGGGCAGCAATCAGCCC. It is translated as CASSLRGGSNQP. The full CDR3 is CASSLRGGSNQPQHF.